These 22 T cell receptor beta chains share one sample of origin, sequenced in a study of T cells in Graves' hyperthyroidism and ophthalmopathy. The CDR3 regions of TCR beta were amplified from RNA transcripts. The primer set for the first-round RT-PCR of the TCR CDR3 was HTBI. Via MiXCR, TCRdb re-called the multiplex PCR reads, giving one row per CDR3 protein. Of roughly 500,000 distinct CDR3 sequences listed, 46% are singletons. The sample comprised peripheral blood or thyroid tissue (not recorded which). Receptors were obtained from an adult woman with Graves' disease, either hyperthyroidism or ophthalmopathy (not recorded which).

This chain connects TRBV4-3 to TRBJ1-2; TRBD1 matches 7 bases. The germline V gene has CDR1 LGHNA and CDR2 YSLEER. The CDR3 is made up of 14 amino acids. J gave up 8 bases and V 0 bases, and 6 bases lay outside the gene matches. The CDR3 nucleotides are TGCGCCAGCAGCCAAGACCGGGACAGCTTAGGCTACACCTTC. Translation: CASSQDRDSLGYTF.

Only a few counts were recorded for this clonotype. One base away lies a much larger clone, so this may be a sequencing read error. The CDR3 DNA reads TGTACCAGCAGCCCCCAGGGAGGGAGTTATGAGACCCAGTACTTC. Protein sequence: CTSSPQGGSYETQYF. The chain carries TRBV7-2 and TRBJ2-5, with 7 bases that match TRBD2. The CDR3 is 15 amino acids. Germline V gene sequence: CDR1 SGHTA, CDR2 FQGNSA. Losses at the gene ends were 5 bases for V and 5 bases for J; bases not matched to a gene: 11.

In DNA, the CDR3 is TGTGCCAGCAGCGGCGAAACGGGACCCGGGGAGCTGTTTTTT. Translation: CASSGETGPGELFF. The chain links TRBV7-6 to TRBJ2-2; D could derive from TRBD1 or TRBD2 (5 bases each). V lost 5 bases and J lost 6, with 13 bases in between. The CDR3 has 14 amino acids. Germline values: CDR1 SGHVS, CDR2 FNYEAQ.

This chain uses TRBV7-9 with TRBJ1-1; D is ambiguous. CDR3 length: 14 residues. Germline CDR1 and CDR2: SEHNR and FQNEAQ (reference sequence). Trimming removed 5 bases at V and 10 bases at J, with 20 bases between. CDR3 DNA sequence: TGTGCCAGCAGCCCCTATTCCCCTATAGCGGTAGCTTTCTTT. Protein product: CASSPYSPIAVAFF. Filled out from reference TRBV7-9 and TRBJ1-1, the complete variable domain reads DTGVSQNPRHKITKRGQNVTFRCDPISEHNRLYWYRQTLGQGPEFLTYFQNEAQLEKSRLLSDRFSAERPKGSFSTLEIQRTEQGDSAMYLCASSPYSPIAVAFFGQGTRLTVV.

This clonotype appeared many times. A much larger clonotype is one base distant, so this may be a read error. The V call is TRBV5-5, the J call TRBJ2-7, with D hard to call. Trimming removed 4 bases from V and 1 base from J, with 3 bases in between. The CDR3 has 11 amino acids. CDR1 is SGHKS and CDR2 is YYEKEE in the germline V gene (reference sequence). The CDR3 protein is CASSKSYEQYF. The CDR3 nucleotides read TGTGCCAGCAGCAAATCCTACGAGCAGTACTTC.

V is TRBV2 and J is TRBJ2-1, with D possibly matching TRBD1 (6 bases). The CDR3 sequence is 13 residues long. Per germline, CDR1 SNHLY and CDR2 FYNNEI. Trimming pared 2 bases from V and 6 bases from J, leaving 8 bases between. The CDR3 region is CASSEQGSNEQFF. CDR3 coding DNA: TGTGCCAGCAGTGAACAGGGGAGCAATGAGCAGTTCTTC.

This clonotype was found many times. This chain links TRBV2 with TRBJ2-7, with 10 bases that match TRBD2. CDR1 and CDR2 from the germline V gene are SNHLY and FYNNEI. The ends lost 6 bases at V and 0 bases at J; junction bases unmatched: 5. The CDR3 length is 15 residues. CDR3 in DNA: TGTGCCAGCAGCCTCAGCGGGAGGGTCTCCTACGAGCAGTACTTC. Amino acid sequence: CASSLSGRVSYEQYF.

The chain recombines TRBV11-2 with TRBJ2-7; D unresolved. This CDR3 is built from 13 residues. Germline values: CDR1 SGHAT, CDR2 FQNNGV. The V and J ends lost 3 bases and 5 bases respectively, with 11 bases between them. CDR3 amino acids: CASSLFSGDEQYF. The CDR3 bases are TGTGCCAGCAGCTTGTTTTCGGGCGACGAGCAGTACTTC.

This clonotype has ten or more counts. The chain is built from TRBV24-1 and TRBJ2-5, with a weak D call TRBD2 (6 bases). Per germline, CDR1 KGHDR and CDR2 SFDVKD. The CDR3 is made up of 15 amino acids. Trimming pared 2 bases from V and 5 bases from J, leaving 14 bases between. Written as DNA, the CDR3 is TGTGCCACCAGTGATTATCGGGGGAAGGTTGAGACCCAGTACTTC. Protein product: CATSDYRGKVETQYF.

This clonotype was observed many times. The chain combines TRBV20-1 with TRBJ2-7; D is unresolved. The CDR3 length is 11 residues. Germline V gene sequence: CDR1 DFQATT, CDR2 SNEGSKA (reference sequence). With 8 bases removed from V and 6 bases from J, the gap between germline ends came to 14 bases. The CDR3 nucleotides read TGCAGTCGGAATCTCCTCGGCGAGCAGTACTTC. Amino acid sequence: CSRNLLGEQYF.

In the case of this clonotype: This is likely a read error, given that the CDR3 carries no conserved phenylalanine or tryptophan at its end. No DNA is shown, since the ends of the CDR3 on it are uncertain; the CDR3 is the one TCRdb lists. The chain carries TRBV15 and TRBJ1-1. Germline assignment: CDR1 LNHNV and CDR2 YYDKDF (reference sequence). The CDR3 adds up to 13 amino acids, both ends counted. CDR3 protein: CATSVTENTEAFL.

At least ten counts were recorded for this clonotype. The chain couples TRBV7-3 to TRBJ2-2, with D tentatively TRBD1 (6 bases). The CDR3 loop spans 12 amino acids. CDR1 and CDR2 from the germline V gene are SGHTA and FQGTGA. The germline V and J ends were trimmed by 5 bases and 11 bases, with 12 bases remaining between them. Written as DNA, the CDR3 is TGTGCCAGCAGCCTCCCTGGGACAGAGCTGTTTTTT. This gives the protein CASSLPGTELFF.

The rearrangement joins TRBV20-1 to TRBJ2-7; 11 bases are shared with TRBD2. V lost 6 bases, J lost 3 bases, and 19 bases stayed unmatched. The CDR3 contains 18 residues. Per germline, CDR1 DFQATT and CDR2 SNEGSKA (reference sequence). The CDR3 region has the DNA TGCAGTGCCACTAAGGGGGAGGGTACCGGGACTAGCGGCTACGAGCAGTACTTC. Translation: CSATKGEGTGTSGYEQYF.

This clonotype was observed a single time. Germline is not matched at one junction end, which may reflect a read error. The gene calls are TRBV9 and TRBJ2-7; D uncertain. The CDR3 covers 14 residues. Germline V gives CDR1 SGDLS, CDR2 YYNGEE. CDR3 loop: CTSSPRLGPYEQYF. The CDR3 DNA is TGTACCAGCAGCCCTCGCCTAGGGCCCTACGAGCAGTACTTC.

This rearrangement joins TRBV29-1 to TRBJ1-6; D is unclear. Per the germline V gene, CDR1 is SQVTM and CDR2 is ANQGSEA. Deletions cut 4 bases from V and 14 bases from J, with 18 bases between. The CDR3 sequence is 13 residues long. CDR3 region: CSVGSGRKLTLHF. DNA of the CDR3: TGCAGCGTTGGATCGGGTCGGAAGCTTACCCTCCACTTT.

This sequence joins TRBV7-9 and TRBJ2-7, with D hard to call. V was cut by 5 bases and J by 0 bases, with 8 bases left in between. CDR3 length: 13 amino acids. CDR1 SEHNR and CDR2 FQNEAQ come from the germline V gene (reference sequence). The CDR3 region is CASSARDSYEQYF. CDR3 in DNA: TGTGCCAGCAGCGCCCGTGACTCCTACGAGCAGTACTTC.

This clonotype was counted many times. The chain is built from TRBV19 and TRBJ2-5; 9 bases fit TRBD2. J lost 4 bases, V lost 10 bases, and 4 bases had no gene match. This CDR3 region has 12 residues. CDR1 is LNHDA and CDR2 is SQIVND in the germline V gene (reference sequence). The CDR3 nucleotides read TGTGCCACCCGCGGGGGGGCAGAGACCCAGTACTTC. Amino acids: CATRGGAETQYF.

This clonotype occurred many times. This rearrangement joins TRBV5-1 to TRBJ1-2, with D unresolved. CDR3 length: 14 residues. Trimming took off 2 bases at V and 3 bases at J, with 11 bases between the two ends. Germline V gene data show CDR1 as SGHRS and CDR2 as YFSETQ. The CDR3 loop reads CASSFNGGDYGYTF. CDR3 nucleotide sequence: TGCGCCAGCAGCTTCAACGGAGGAGACTATGGCTACACCTTC. Combining the CDR3 with reference TRBV5-1 and TRBJ1-2 gives the whole variable domain KAGVTQTPRYLIKTRGQQVTLSCSPISGHRSVSWYQQTPGQGLQFLFEYFSETQRNKGNFPGRFSGRQFSNSRSEMNVSTLELGDSALYLCASSFNGGDYGYTFGSGTRLTVV.

This clonotype has a handful of counts. The rearrangement uses TRBV5-5 and TRBJ1-5; possible D gene TRBD1, 5 bases. V gave up 4 bases and J gave up 10 bases, with 21 bases separating them. CDR1 and CDR2 (germline): SGHKS, YYEKEE (reference sequence). The CDR3 is made up of 15 amino acids. The CDR3 spells CASSLASGPGKPQHF. In DNA, the CDR3 is TGTGCCAGCAGCCTGGCATCGGGGCCTGGGAAACCCCAGCATTTT.

The genes are TRBV15 and TRBJ2-7, with 9 bases fitting TRBD1. CDR1 is LNHNV and CDR2 is YYDKDF in the germline V gene (reference sequence). The V segment lost 1 base and the J segment 5 bases; nucleotides outside the gene matches: 6. The CDR3 extends over 15 amino acids. DNA for the CDR3: TGTGCCACCAGCAGAGGGGACAGGGTGTCCCACGAGCAGTACTTC. Residues: CATSRGDRVSHEQYF.

The rearrangement uses TRBV2 and TRBJ1-4; D unclear. Trimming removed 7 bases from V and 0 bases from J, with 12 bases in between. This CDR3 is built from 15 residues. Germline V gene lookup returns CDR1 SNHLY and CDR2 FYNNEI. CDR3 DNA sequence: TGTGCCAGCAACCTGGACGTGTCAACTAATGAAAAACTGTTTTTT. Translation: CASNLDVSTNEKLFF.

This clonotype was seen just once. The junction differs from germline at one of its ends, possibly a read error. The rearrangement uses TRBV7-3 and TRBJ2-2, with 8 bases lining up with TRBD2. The CDR3 spans 16 residues. CDR1 and CDR2 (germline): SGHTA, FQGTGA. The CDR3, as DNA: TGCGCCAGCAGCCGAGTTTCCCGGGGGGGGACCGGGGAGCTGTTTTTT. This sequence encodes CASSRVSRGGTGELFF.